Reported below is one T cell receptor beta chain. The study ran its PCR with 60 Vbeta and 13 Jbeta primers. Clones were read by immunoSEQ multiplex PCR, and TCRdb kept only the in-frame ones, dropping some. The sample has around 40,000 clones. This entry belongs to a study of cytomegalovirus exposure and HLA in healthy donors. The CDR3 sequence is 14 residues long. In germline, CDR1 is LGHNA, CDR2 YNFKEQ. V was shortened by 2 bases and J by 7 bases, with 9 bases between the two germline ends. Sequencing was performed on PBMCs. The chain employs TRBV4-2 and TRBJ1-6; D not resolved. The sequence was collected from a man aged 25-45 years in good health and CMV-seronegative. The CDR3 region is CASSQPGENSPLHF. Here the CDR3 DNA reads TGTGCCAGCAGCCAACCGGGAGAGAATTCACCCCTCCACTTT.